These T cell receptor beta chains were read from a single sample in a study of CD8 T cells in ankylosing spondylitis. TCRdb recomputed calls from the 5' RACE reads with MiXCR, one row per CDR3 protein. Of nearly 350,000 distinct CDR3 sequences in the sample, about 14% were seen once. The sequencing sample was made of blood, either unsorted or a sorted T cell fraction (not recorded which). The receptors derive from a male donor with ankylosing spondylitis or in good health (not recorded which). Both conserved end residues are part of each CDR3. D genes are given only for firm matches.

D	V	CDR3
NA	TRBV2	CASSERRGDTEAFF
TRBD2	TRBV20-1	CSRLAETSTDTQYF
NA	TRBV3-1	CASSQESGRQTQYF
NA	TRBV6-5	CASSSPTHGGDTQYF
NA	TRBV7-2	CASSPRGGGQPQHF
NA	TRBV5-1	CASSPGQKETQYF
NA	TRBV5-1	CASSLTGLSYNEQFF
TRBD1	TRBV2	CASSEPAGTGGFRGNQPQHF
TRBD2	TRBV20-1	CSAILAGGGETQYF
TRBD2	TRBV6-6	CASSLGKREGRFF